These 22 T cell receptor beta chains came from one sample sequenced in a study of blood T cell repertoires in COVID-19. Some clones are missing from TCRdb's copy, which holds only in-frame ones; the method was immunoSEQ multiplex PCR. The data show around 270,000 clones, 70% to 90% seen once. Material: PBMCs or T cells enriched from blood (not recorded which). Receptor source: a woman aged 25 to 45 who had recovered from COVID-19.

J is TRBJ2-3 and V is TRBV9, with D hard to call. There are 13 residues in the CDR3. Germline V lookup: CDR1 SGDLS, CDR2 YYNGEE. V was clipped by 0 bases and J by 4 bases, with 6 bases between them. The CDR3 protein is CASSVDTADTQYF. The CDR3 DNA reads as TGTGCCAGCAGCGTAGACACCGCAGATACGCAGTATTTT.

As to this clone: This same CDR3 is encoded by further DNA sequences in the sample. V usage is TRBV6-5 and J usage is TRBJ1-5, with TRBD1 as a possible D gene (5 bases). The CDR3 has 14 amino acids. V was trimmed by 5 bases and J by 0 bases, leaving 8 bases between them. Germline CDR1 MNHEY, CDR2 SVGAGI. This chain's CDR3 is CASSPDSSNQPQHF. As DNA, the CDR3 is TGTGCCAGCAGTCCCGACAGTAGCAATCAGCCCCAGCATTTT.

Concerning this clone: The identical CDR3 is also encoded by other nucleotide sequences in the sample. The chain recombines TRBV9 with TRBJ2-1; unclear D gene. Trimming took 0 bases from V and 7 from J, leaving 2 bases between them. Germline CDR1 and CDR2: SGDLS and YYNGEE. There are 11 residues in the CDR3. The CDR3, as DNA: TGTGCCAGCAGCGTAGCTAATGAGCAGTTCTTC. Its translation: CASSVANEQFF. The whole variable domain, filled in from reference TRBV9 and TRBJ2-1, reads DSGVTQTPKHLITATGQRVTLRCSPRSGDLSVYWYQQSLDQGLQFLIQYYNGEERAKGNILERFSAQQFPDLHSELNLSSLELGDSALYFCASSVANEQFFGPGTRLTVL.

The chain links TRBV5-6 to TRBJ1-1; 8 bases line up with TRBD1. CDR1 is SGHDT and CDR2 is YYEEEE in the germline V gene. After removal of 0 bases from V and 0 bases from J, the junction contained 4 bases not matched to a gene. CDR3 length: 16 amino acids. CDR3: CASSLGTGRMNTEAFF. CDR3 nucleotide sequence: TGTGCCAGCAGCTTGGGGACAGGGAGGATGAACACTGAAGCTTTCTTT.

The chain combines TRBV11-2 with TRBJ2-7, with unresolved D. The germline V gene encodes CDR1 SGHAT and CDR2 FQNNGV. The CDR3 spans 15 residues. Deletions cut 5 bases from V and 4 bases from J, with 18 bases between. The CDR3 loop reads CASSQIVNSRYEQYF. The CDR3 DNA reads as TGTGCCAGCAGCCAGATCGTGAATTCCAGGTACGAGCAGTACTTC.

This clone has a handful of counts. The CDR3 bases are TGTGCCACCAATACAGGGGGCCGAGCTTTCTTT. This codes for CATNTGGRAFF. V and J are TRBV12-3 or TRBV12-4 and TRBJ1-1; 9 positions match TRBD1. The CDR3 is made up of 11 amino acids. J gave up 10 bases and V 10 bases, and 7 bases lay outside the gene matches.

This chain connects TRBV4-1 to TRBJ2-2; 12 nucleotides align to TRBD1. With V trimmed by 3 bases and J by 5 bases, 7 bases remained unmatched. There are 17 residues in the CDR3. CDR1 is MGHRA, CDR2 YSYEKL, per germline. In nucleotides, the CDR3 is TGCGCCAGCAGCCATGCCGGGACAGGGGGCGCGACCGGGGAGCTGTTTTTT. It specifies CASSHAGTGGATGELFF.

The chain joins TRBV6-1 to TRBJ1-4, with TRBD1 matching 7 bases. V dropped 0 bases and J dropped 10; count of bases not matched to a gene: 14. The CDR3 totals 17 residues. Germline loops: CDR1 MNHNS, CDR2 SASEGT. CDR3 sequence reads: CASSEARKGAVQGKLFF. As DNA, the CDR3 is TGTGCCAGCAGTGAAGCGCGGAAGGGGGCGGTTCAGGGAAAACTGTTTTTT.

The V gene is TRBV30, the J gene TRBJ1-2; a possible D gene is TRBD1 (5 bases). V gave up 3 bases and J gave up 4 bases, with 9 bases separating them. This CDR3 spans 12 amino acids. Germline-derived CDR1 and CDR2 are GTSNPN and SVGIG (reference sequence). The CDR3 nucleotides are TGTGCCTGGAGGCAGGGTCCCTATGGCTACACCTTC. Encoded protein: CAWRQGPYGYTF.

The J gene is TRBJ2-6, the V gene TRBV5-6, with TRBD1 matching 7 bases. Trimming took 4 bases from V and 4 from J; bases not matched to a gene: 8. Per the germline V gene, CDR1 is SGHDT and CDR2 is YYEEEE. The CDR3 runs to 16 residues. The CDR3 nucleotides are TGTGCCAGCAGCCGACAGGGATTGACCGGGGCCAACGTCCTGACTTTC. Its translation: CASSRQGLTGANVLTF.

The DNA of the CDR3 is TGTGCCAGCAGCTCCCGCGGGCGGGGAACCGTCTATAATTCACCCCTCCACTTT. It encodes CASSSRGRGTVYNSPLHF. This chain uses TRBV7-9 with TRBJ1-6; no firm D call. CDR3 length equals 18 residues. V shed 4 bases and J shed 3 bases, with 19 bases lying between them. In germline, CDR1 is SEHNR, CDR2 FQNEAQ (reference sequence).

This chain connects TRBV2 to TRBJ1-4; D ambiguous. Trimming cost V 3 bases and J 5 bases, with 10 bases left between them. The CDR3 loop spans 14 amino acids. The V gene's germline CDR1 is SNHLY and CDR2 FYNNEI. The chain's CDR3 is CASSDRQTNEKLFF. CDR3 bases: TGTGCCAGCAGTGATCGACAAACGAATGAAAAACTGTTTTTT.

This CDR3 reads CASSFQQRRTEAFF. The CDR3 DNA reads as TGTGCCAGCAGCTTCCAACAGCGGAGGACTGAAGCTTTCTTT. This chain connects TRBV11-1 to TRBJ1-1; D ambiguous. The CDR3 totals 14 residues. V was pared by 3 bases and J by 5 bases, with 13 bases between. Germline V gives CDR1 SGHAT, CDR2 FQDESV (reference sequence). The entire variable domain, with the rest obtained from reference TRBV11-1 and TRBJ1-1, is as follows: EAEVAQSPRYKITEKSQAVAFWCDPISGHATLYWYRQILGQGPELLVQFQDESVVDDSQLPKDRFSAERLKGVDSTLKIQPAELGDSAMYLCASSFQQRRTEAFFGQGTRLTVV.

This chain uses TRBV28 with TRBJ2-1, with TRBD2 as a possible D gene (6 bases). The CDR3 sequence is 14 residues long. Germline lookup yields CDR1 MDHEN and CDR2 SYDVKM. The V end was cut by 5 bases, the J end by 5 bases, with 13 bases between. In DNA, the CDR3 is TGTGCCAGCAGTCCCGTCGGACTAAACAATGAGCAGTTCTTC. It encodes CASSPVGLNNEQFF.

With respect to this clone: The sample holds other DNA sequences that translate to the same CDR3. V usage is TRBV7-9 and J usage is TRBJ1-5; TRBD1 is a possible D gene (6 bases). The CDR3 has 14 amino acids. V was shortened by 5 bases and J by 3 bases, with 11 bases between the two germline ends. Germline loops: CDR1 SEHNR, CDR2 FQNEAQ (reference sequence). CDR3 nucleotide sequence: TGTGCCAGCAGCCCTGGACAGCCCAATCAGCCCCAGCATTTT. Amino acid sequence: CASSPGQPNQPQHF.

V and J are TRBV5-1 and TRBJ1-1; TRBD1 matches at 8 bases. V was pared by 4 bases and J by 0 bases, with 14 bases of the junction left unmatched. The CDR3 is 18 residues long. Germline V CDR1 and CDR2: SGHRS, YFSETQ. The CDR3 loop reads CASSTRQGRATMNTEAFF. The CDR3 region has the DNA TGCGCCAGCAGCACTAGACAGGGGAGGGCTACTATGAACACTGAAGCTTTCTTT.

CDR3 in amino acids: CASSPQIPRELFF. Here the CDR3 DNA reads TGTGCCAGCAGCCCCCAGATCCCGAGGGAGCTGTTTTTT. The chain employs TRBV11-2 and TRBJ2-2; D gene unclear. V was trimmed by 5 bases and J by 9 bases, leaving 13 bases between them. The CDR3 consists of 13 residues. The germline CDR1 and CDR2 sequences are SGHAT and FQNNGV.

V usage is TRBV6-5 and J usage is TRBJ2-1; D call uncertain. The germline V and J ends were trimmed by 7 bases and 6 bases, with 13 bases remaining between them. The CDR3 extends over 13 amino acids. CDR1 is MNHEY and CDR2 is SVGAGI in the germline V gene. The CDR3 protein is CASKARISNEQFF. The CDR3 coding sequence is TGTGCCAGCAAGGCTAGGATTTCCAATGAGCAGTTCTTC.

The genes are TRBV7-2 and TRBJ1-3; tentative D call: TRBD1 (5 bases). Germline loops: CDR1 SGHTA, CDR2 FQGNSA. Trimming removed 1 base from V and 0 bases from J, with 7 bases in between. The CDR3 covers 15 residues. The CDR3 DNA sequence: TGTGCCAGCAGCTTAGGGGGCCTCTCTGGAAACACCATATATTTT. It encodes CASSLGGLSGNTIYF.

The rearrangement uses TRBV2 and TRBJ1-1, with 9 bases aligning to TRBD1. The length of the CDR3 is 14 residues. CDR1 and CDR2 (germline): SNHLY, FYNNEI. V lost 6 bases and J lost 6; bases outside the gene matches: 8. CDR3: CASSAGQGFAEAFF. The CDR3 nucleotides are TGTGCCAGCAGCGCGGGACAGGGATTCGCTGAAGCTTTCTTT.

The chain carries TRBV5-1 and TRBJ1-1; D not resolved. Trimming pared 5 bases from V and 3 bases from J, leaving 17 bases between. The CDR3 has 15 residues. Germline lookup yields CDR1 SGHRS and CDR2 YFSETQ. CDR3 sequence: CASREEGWSDTEAFF. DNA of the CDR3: TGCGCCAGCAGGGAGGAGGGTTGGTCGGACACTGAAGCTTTCTTT.

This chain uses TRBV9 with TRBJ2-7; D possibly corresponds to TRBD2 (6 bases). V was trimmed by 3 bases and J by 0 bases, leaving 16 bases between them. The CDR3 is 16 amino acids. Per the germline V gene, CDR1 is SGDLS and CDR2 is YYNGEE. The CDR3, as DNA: TGTGCCAGCAGCGAAACCCCTCGCGGGAACTCCTACGAGCAGTACTTC. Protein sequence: CASSETPRGNSYEQYF.